This T cell receptor beta chain comes out of a study of shared clonotypes between healthy human individuals. On the study more broadly: For every donor, three CD4 naive, three CD4 memory, two CD8 naive and one CD8 memory plates were used.

Every immunoSEQ plate was one replicate of a subset's evenly spread DNA. Profiling relied on immunoSEQ multiplex PCR, and the TCRdb table lists in-frame clones only, not all of them. This table holds roughly 2,000,000 clones, 85% to 95% found once. CD45RO-negative, CCR7-selected cells formed the naive CD8 fraction, which excluded terminally differentiated effector memory CD45RA+ cells. The study drew its donors from healthy HIV-negative adults without recent acute infections or vaccinations. Source material: naive CD8+ T cells from PBMCs. This clonotype was sampled from a man younger than 35 in good health. Some clones in this sample may be carry-over from other donors' samples.

The chain's CDR3 is CASSLSAGTGVETQYF. CDR3 sequence (DNA): TGTGCCAGCAGTTTATCTGCCGGGACAGGGGTTGAGACCCAGTACTTC. This chain uses TRBV27 with TRBJ2-5; 10 bases are a match to TRBD1. The CDR3 contains 16 residues. Germline V lookup: CDR1 MNHEY, CDR2 SMNVEV (reference sequence). V lost 0 bases to trimming and J lost 5 bases; unmatched junction nucleotides: 6.